One sample yielded the 18 T cell receptor beta chains listed below, sequenced in a study of vaccination and CD4 T cells after COVID-19. Stated treatment: roughly 10-day PBMC culture with coronavirus spike peptide pools or control peptides (ViraFEST assay). The collection of CD4+ T cells from the unexposed donor took place before the COVID-19 pandemic (2011-2018). No antigens are known for them. Sequenced with the Oncomine TCR Beta short-read assay was DNA taken from cultured CD4+ T cells. CD4+ T cells were cultured, and genomic DNA was extracted from them. TCRdb reprocessed the PCR reads with MiXCR, giving one entry per CDR3 protein. The sample records about 8,300 distinct CDR3 sequences, 36% being singletons. The sample was CD4+ T cells from blood, cultured in vitro. The receptors come from a human donor in good health.

This clonotype appeared once. The genes are TRBV7-2 and TRBJ2-3; tentative D call: TRBD1 (6 bases). Germline-derived CDR1 and CDR2 are SGHTA and FQGNSA. The germline V and J ends were trimmed by 5 bases and 4 bases, with 19 bases remaining between them. The CDR3 length is 16 residues. CDR3 sequence: CASSLQGTRGADTQYF. CDR3 coding DNA: TGTGCCAGCAGCCTTCAGGGGACCCGCGGCGCAGATACGCAGTATTTT.

The genes are TRBV30 and TRBJ1-1; D gene uncertain. CDR1 and CDR2 from the germline V gene are GTSNPN and SVGIG (reference sequence). The V end was cut by 4 bases, the J end by 2 bases, with 17 bases between. The CDR3 is 15 amino acids. CDR3 sequence: CAWISSRRRNTEAFF. CDR3 DNA sequence: TGTGCCTGGATCAGCTCACGACGTAGAAACACTGAAGCTTTCTTT.

The chain links TRBV11-2 to TRBJ2-6; maybe TRBD2 (6 bases). This CDR3 has 17 residues. CDR1 is SGHAT, CDR2 FQNNGV, per germline. V was shortened by 5 bases and J by 0 bases, with 14 bases between the two germline ends. The CDR3 coding sequence is TGTGCCAGCAGCGGTAGTATGGGACTCTCTGGGGCCAACGTCCTGACTTTC. Translation gives CASSGSMGLSGANVLTF. The whole variable domain, remainder taken from reference TRBV11-2 and TRBJ2-6, is EAGVAQSPRYKIIEKRQSVAFWCNPISGHATLYWYQQILGQGPKLLIQFQNNGVVDDSQLPKDRFSAERLKGVDSTLKIQPAKLEDSAVYLCASSGSMGLSGANVLTFGAGSRLTVL.

The chain recombines TRBV18 with TRBJ1-5, with D tentatively TRBD1 (6 bases). CDR3 length equals 17 residues. The V end lost 4 bases, the J end lost 0 bases, and 16 bases lay between the germline ends. CDR1 is KGHSH, CDR2 LQKENI, per germline. The CDR3 here is CASSQDIGQLSNQPQHF. The CDR3 nucleotides read TGTGCCAGCTCACAGGATATCGGACAGCTTAGCAATCAGCCCCAGCATTTT.

This clonotype was detected a few times. This chain connects TRBV7-9 to TRBJ2-7; 7 bases fit TRBD1. J gave up 3 bases and V 5 bases, and 7 bases lay outside the gene matches. The CDR3 runs 14 residues. Germline V CDR1 and CDR2: SEHNR, FQNEAQ (reference sequence). For the CDR3, the DNA is TGTGCCAGCAGCCCCTCGGGACAGATCTACGAGCAGTACTTC. It codes for CASSPSGQIYEQYF.

Judged by abundance, this clonotype is medium-sized (0.01 to 0.1%). The V call is TRBV20-1, the J call TRBJ1-5, with 11 bases matching TRBD1. The CDR3 has 12 residues. CDR1 is DFQATT, CDR2 SNEGSKA, per germline (reference sequence). The CDR3 loop reads CSSDRGLQPQHF. CDR3 nucleotides: TGCAGCTCGGACAGGGGGCTTCAGCCCCAGCATTTT.

The chain joins TRBV5-1 to TRBJ2-1; TRBD2 agrees at 13 bases. From germline, CDR1 is SGHRS and CDR2 YFSETQ. The CDR3 length is 16 residues. With 4 bases clipped from V and 7 bases from J, the junction kept 8 bases outside the gene matches. The CDR3 sequence: CASSPAGTSGKNEQFF. The CDR3 DNA follows: TGCGCCAGCAGCCCCGCCGGGACTAGCGGGAAAAATGAGCAGTTCTTC.

The genes are TRBV5-8 and TRBJ1-5, with D perhaps matching TRBD1 (6 bases). V lost 3 bases and J 6 bases, leaving 16 bases between the germline ends. The CDR3 sequence is 15 residues long. Germline CDR1 SGHTS, CDR2 YDEGEE. CDR3 nucleotide sequence: TGTGCCAGCAGCTCTGGGACACTTGAAGGTCAGCCCCAGCATTTT. It yields the protein CASSSGTLEGQPQHF.

This clonotype has just a few counts. The genes are TRBV20-1 and TRBJ2-5; D uncertain. The CDR3 runs to 15 residues. V was trimmed by 0 bases and J by 5 bases, leaving 16 bases between them. Germline-derived CDR1 and CDR2 are DFQATT and SNEGSKA (reference sequence). Here the CDR3 reads CSARDQGRVRETQYF. CDR3 coding DNA: TGCAGTGCTAGAGATCAAGGCCGGGTCCGCGAGACCCAGTACTTC.

CDR3 sequence reads: CASSPRGDGGNTIYF. Here the CDR3 DNA reads TGTGCCAGCAGCCCGAGAGGGGACGGTGGAAACACCATATATTTT. This chain uses TRBV7-9 with TRBJ1-3; D may be TRBD1 (5 bases). The germline gives CDR1 SEHNR, CDR2 FQNEAQ (reference sequence). V was clipped by 5 bases and J by 3 bases, with 14 bases between them. The CDR3 length is 15 residues.

The chain joins TRBV2 to TRBJ1-5; 7 bases line up with TRBD1. The CDR3 loop spans 11 amino acids. With 8 bases clipped from V and 13 bases from J, the junction kept 8 bases outside the gene matches. Per the germline V gene, CDR1 is SNHLY and CDR2 is FYNNEI. The CDR3 here is CASSRQGSQHF. DNA for the CDR3: TGTGCCAGCTCAAGACAGGGATCTCAGCATTTT. The variable domain in full, completed from reference TRBV2 and TRBJ1-5, reads EPEVTQTPSHQVTQMGQEVILRCVPISNHLYFYWYRQILGQKVEFLVSFYNNEISEKSEIFDDQFSVERPDGSNFTLKIRSTKLEDSAMYFCASSRQGSQHFGDGTRLSIL.

CDR3: CAWKQRLAGGSTDTQYF. CDR3 in DNA: TGTGCCTGGAAGCAAAGACTAGCGGGAGGGAGCACAGATACGCAGTATTTT. This rearrangement joins TRBV30 to TRBJ2-3, with 14 nucleotides matching TRBD2. The germline CDR1 and CDR2 sequences are GTSNPN and SVGIG (reference sequence). The V segment lost 4 bases and the J segment 0 bases; nucleotides outside the gene matches: 6. The CDR3 is made up of 17 amino acids. Combining the CDR3 with reference TRBV30 and TRBJ2-3 gives the whole variable domain SQTIHQWPATLVQPVGSPLSLECTVEGTSNPNLYWYRQAAGRGLQLLFYSVGIGQISSEVPQNLSASRPQDRQFILSSKKLLLSDSGFYLCAWKQRLAGGSTDTQYFGPGTRLTVL.

This chain connects TRBV19 to TRBJ2-1, with TRBD2 matching over 11 bases. The J segment lost 5 bases and the V segment lost 4 bases, leaving 10 bases of the junction unmatched. This CDR3 contains 17 residues. Germline V gene sequence: CDR1 LNHDA, CDR2 SQIVND (reference sequence). The CDR3 protein is CASSRGLAATRDNEQFF. Written as DNA, the CDR3 is TGTGCCAGTAGTAGGGGACTAGCGGCTACTAGAGACAATGAGCAGTTCTTC.

This clonotype was counted a few times. The CDR3 DNA sequence: TGCAGTGCTAGAGCCGAGGGGGCGATGAACGTCTATGGCTACACCTTC. Amino acids: CSARAEGAMNVYGYTF. The chain has TRBV20-1 and TRBJ1-2; 7 positions agree with TRBD1. Unmatched junction bases numbered 12, after V lost 1 base and J lost 4 bases. This CDR3 comprises 16 residues. CDR1 is DFQATT, CDR2 SNEGSKA, per germline (reference sequence).

The table lists this clonotype with a few counts. This chain links TRBV4-3 with TRBJ1-1; D gene ambiguous. CDR3 length: 15 residues. The V gene's germline CDR1 is LGHNA and CDR2 YSLEER. Trimming removed 1 base from V and 0 bases from J, with 9 bases in between. CDR3 coding DNA: TGCGCCAGCAGCCAAGTACCGAGCATGAACACTGAAGCTTTCTTT. This gives the protein CASSQVPSMNTEAFF.

This chain joins TRBV20-1 and TRBJ2-3, with 12 bases aligning to TRBD2. Germline V CDR1 and CDR2: DFQATT, SNEGSKA (reference sequence). J gave up 5 bases and V 2 bases, and 5 bases lay outside the gene matches. The CDR3 consists of 15 residues. CDR3 DNA sequence: TGCAGTGCTAGAAAACTAGCGGGAGGTAAAGATACGCAGTATTTT. Its protein is CSARKLAGGKDTQYF.

The chain has TRBV5-1 and TRBJ2-1; 10 bases are a match to TRBD2. With 4 bases clipped from V and 7 bases from J, the junction kept 5 bases outside the gene matches. Germline V gene sequence: CDR1 SGHRS, CDR2 YFSETQ. CDR3 size: 14 residues. The CDR3 sequence is CASSGTTSGNEQFF. CDR3 nucleotides: TGCGCCAGCAGCGGGACGACTAGCGGGAATGAGCAGTTCTTC.

Only a few counts were recorded for this clonotype. The V call is TRBV7-9, the J call TRBJ1-4; D is uncertain. V was pared by 5 bases and J by 5 bases, with 3 bases between. Germline CDR1 SEHNR, CDR2 FQNEAQ (reference sequence). This CDR3 is 11 amino acids long. The CDR3 coding sequence is TGTGCCAGCAGCCTGAATGAAAAACTGTTTTTT. Its translation is CASSLNEKLFF.